Below, 25 T cell receptor beta chains from the same sample are listed, as sequenced in a study of OX40 agonist ivuxolimab in advanced cancers. Assay: immunoSEQ multiplex PCR; the TCRdb copy retains only in-frame clones and omits some. Found here are under 150,000 clones, 85% to 95% of them singletons; the top ten hold under 1.3%. Here the sequenced sample was CD4+ or CD8+ T cells sorted from blood, taken in a trial of the OX40 agonist ivuxolimab. The receptors shown here come from an adult with an advanced solid tumor such as melanoma, head and neck, liver or kidney cancer.

V usage is TRBV6-1 and J usage is TRBJ1-3; the D is unclear. Germline lookup yields CDR1 MNHNS and CDR2 SASEGT. The CDR3 totals 16 residues. The germline V and J ends were trimmed by 3 bases and 0 bases, with 12 bases remaining between them. CDR3 coding DNA: TGTGCCAGCAGTGAGCTCCTTAGCAGCTCTGGAAACACCATATATTTT. This encodes CASSELLSSSGNTIYF.

V gene TRBV7-2 combines with J gene TRBJ1-4; weak D call: TRBD1 (5 bases). This CDR3 has 11 amino acids. V was clipped by 5 bases and J by 15 bases, with 13 bases between them. Germline V lookup: CDR1 SGHTA, CDR2 FQGNSA. The chain's CDR3 is CASSRGLRLFF. In DNA, the CDR3 is TGTGCCAGCAGCCGGGGACTGAGGTTGTTTTTT.

V and J are TRBV19 and TRBJ1-6, with 7 bases that match TRBD1. V was pared by 5 bases and J by 10 bases, with 8 bases of the junction left unmatched. The V gene's germline CDR1 is LNHDA and CDR2 SQIVND (reference sequence). The CDR3 is made up of 14 amino acids. CDR3 sequence (DNA): TGTGCCAGTAGTTTGACAGGGTATCAGTCACCCCTCCACTTT. Residues: CASSLTGYQSPLHF.

This clone appeared once. V and J are TRBV7-2 and TRBJ1-4, with 8 bases fitting TRBD1. The CDR3 is 16 amino acids. Germline V gene sequence: CDR1 SGHTA, CDR2 FQGNSA. V dropped 5 bases and J dropped 12; count of bases not matched to a gene: 17. The CDR3 protein is CASSQNPTGEISELFF. CDR3 sequence (DNA): TGTGCCAGCAGCCAAAACCCGACAGGGGAAATCTCGGAACTGTTTTTT.

The rearrangement joins TRBV9 to TRBJ2-7; TRBD1 aligns across 8 bases. With 3 bases clipped from V and 0 bases from J, the junction kept 5 bases outside the gene matches. Germline V CDR1 and CDR2: SGDLS, YYNGEE. The CDR3 is 15 amino acids. Here the CDR3 reads CASSGGTGNSYEQYF. CDR3 in DNA: TGTGCCAGCAGCGGGGGGACAGGTAACTCCTACGAGCAGTACTTC. Combining the CDR3 with reference TRBV9 and TRBJ2-7 gives the whole variable domain DSGVTQTPKHLITATGQRVTLRCSPRSGDLSVYWYQQSLDQGLQFLIQYYNGEERAKGNILERFSAQQFPDLHSELNLSSLELGDSALYFCASSGGTGNSYEQYFGPGTRLTVT.

V is TRBV6-5 and J is TRBJ2-5; 7 positions agree with TRBD1. This CDR3 contains 14 residues. CDR1 is MNHEY, CDR2 SVGAGI, per germline. Trimming removed 5 bases from V and 4 bases from J; junction bases left unmatched: 7. The CDR3 sequence is CASSRINRGETQYF. CDR3 nucleotides: TGTGCCAGCAGTAGGATAAACAGGGGAGAGACCCAGTACTTC.

The chain uses TRBV6-5 and TRBJ1-1, with a weak D call TRBD1 (6 bases). V was cut by 5 bases and J by 1 base, with 14 bases left in between. The CDR3 totals 15 residues. Germline values: CDR1 MNHEY, CDR2 SVGAGI. The CDR3 spells CASSGSGEGNTEAFF. The CDR3 DNA follows: TGTGCCAGCAGTGGCTCAGGGGAGGGGAACACTGAAGCTTTCTTT.

The J gene is TRBJ2-1, the V gene TRBV5-4, with D unclear. CDR3 size: 14 residues. Germline V gene lookup returns CDR1 SGHNT and CDR2 YYREEE (reference sequence). The V gene lost 3 bases and the J gene lost 2 bases, with 9 bases spanning the gap. Written as DNA, the CDR3 is TGTGCCAGCAGCTCGTATTTCCCCTACAATGAGCAGTTCTTC. Translated: CASSSYFPYNEQFF.

J is TRBJ1-2 and V is TRBV19; D call uncertain. Deletions cut 1 base from V and 5 bases from J, with 11 bases between. Germline V gene lookup returns CDR1 LNHDA and CDR2 SQIVND (reference sequence). The CDR3 covers 14 residues. As DNA, the CDR3 is TGTGCCAGTAGTATAGGTGAGGGCCGATATGGCTACACCTTC. It translates to CASSIGEGRYGYTF.

The CDR3 nucleotides read TGTGCCAGCAGTGAAGTGCGGGGACAGGGACACTATGGCTACACCTTC. It is translated as CASSEVRGQGHYGYTF. The chain carries TRBV6-1 and TRBJ1-2; TRBD1 aligns across 9 bases. The CDR3 length is 16 residues. Germline trimming cut 1 base from V and 3 bases from J; bases unmatched to any gene: 6. Germline V gives CDR1 MNHNS, CDR2 SASEGT.

This chain connects TRBV6-6 to TRBJ1-1, with a weak D call TRBD1 (6 bases). V was cut by 0 bases and J by 5 bases, with 10 bases left in between. Germline V gene lookup returns CDR1 MNHNY and CDR2 SVGAGI (reference sequence). The CDR3 extends over 14 amino acids. The CDR3: CASSYSGRGTEAFF. CDR3 in DNA: TGTGCCAGCAGTTACTCGGGCAGGGGTACTGAAGCTTTCTTT.

This clone was seen a handful of times. The same CDR3 arises from other DNA sequences in this sample as well. The chain couples TRBV28 to TRBJ1-2; D is undetermined. Between the trimmed V and J ends, which lost 3 bases and 4 bases, there was a span of 6 bases. The CDR3 is 12 amino acids. Germline lookup yields CDR1 MDHEN and CDR2 SYDVKM. The DNA for the CDR3 is TGTGCCAGCAGTTTCAGAGGCTATGGCTACACCTTC. It translates to CASSFRGYGYTF.

The chain recombines TRBV9 with TRBJ1-2; the D is unclear. Germline V gives CDR1 SGDLS, CDR2 YYNGEE. The CDR3 runs 15 residues. The V end lost 1 base, the J end lost 0 bases, and 10 bases lay between the germline ends. The DNA for the CDR3 is TGTGCCAGCAGCGTACAGGATCCCCCTAACTATGGCTACACCTTC. It is translated as CASSVQDPPNYGYTF.

V gene TRBV5-1 combines with J gene TRBJ1-1; perhaps TRBD1 as D (5 bases). With 2 bases removed from V and 5 bases from J, the gap between germline ends came to 16 bases. CDR1 and CDR2 (germline): SGHRS, YFSETQ. The CDR3 is 15 amino acids. The CDR3 region is CASSFTFAGGTEAFF. The CDR3 nucleotides read TGCGCCAGCAGCTTCACGTTTGCCGGGGGGACTGAAGCTTTCTTT. The whole variable domain, filled in from reference TRBV5-1 and TRBJ1-1, reads KAGVTQTPRYLIKTRGQQVTLSCSPISGHRSVSWYQQTPGQGLQFLFEYFSETQRNKGNFPGRFSGRQFSNSRSEMNVSTLELGDSALYLCASSFTFAGGTEAFFGQGTRLTVV.

J is TRBJ1-2 and V is TRBV19; TRBD1 is a possible D gene (5 bases). This CDR3 spans 13 amino acids. Trimming pared 7 bases from V and 2 bases from J, leaving 11 bases between. From germline, CDR1 is LNHDA and CDR2 SQIVND (reference sequence). CDR3 residues: CASTIRDNYGYTF. The CDR3 DNA reads as TGTGCCAGTACCATTCGGGACAACTATGGCTACACCTTC.

The V call is TRBV5-4, the J call TRBJ2-4; D is possibly TRBD2 (6 bases). The germline V gene has CDR1 SGHNT and CDR2 YYREEE (reference sequence). The CDR3 contains 14 residues. V was pared by 4 bases and J by 7 bases, with 15 bases between. The CDR3: CASSRGTPVNIQYF. In DNA, the CDR3 is TGTGCCAGCAGCCGGGGGACTCCCGTCAACATTCAGTACTTC.

V and J are TRBV28 and TRBJ1-5; D may be TRBD1 (6 bases). Germline CDR1 and CDR2: MDHEN and SYDVKM. Trimming removed 5 bases at V and 2 bases at J, with 19 bases between. The CDR3 covers 17 residues. Here the CDR3 DNA reads TGTGCCAGCAGTGCCCTCGGAGGGGGAGGCCGCAATCAGCCCCAGCATTTT. As protein: CASSALGGGGRNQPQHF.

This chain uses TRBV7-2 with TRBJ1-1; D not resolved. Germline values: CDR1 SGHTA, CDR2 FQGNSA. Trimming took 5 bases from V and 8 from J, leaving 15 bases between them. The CDR3 loop spans 13 amino acids. The CDR3 reads CASSTDGAGEAFF. The CDR3 DNA reads TGTGCCAGCAGCACCGACGGTGCCGGGGAAGCTTTCTTT.

The chain employs TRBV7-5 and TRBJ2-1; TRBD2 reflects the table's D call only, with no check against the DNA. TRBV7-5 is termed a pseudogene. CDR3 length: 13 amino acids. CDR3 nucleotides: TGTGCCAGCAGCCCGCTAGCCCGCGGTGAGCAGTTCTTC. Residues: CASSPLARGEQFF.

This chain connects TRBV6-1 to TRBJ1-1; 8 bases fit TRBD1. The CDR3 consists of 18 residues. Looked up from germline, CDR1 is MNHNS and CDR2 is SASEGT. With 2 bases clipped from V and 3 bases from J, the junction kept 14 bases outside the gene matches. CDR3 residues: CASSELARGLLKDTEAFF. The CDR3 region has the DNA TGTGCCAGCAGTGAATTGGCCAGGGGGCTTTTGAAAGACACTGAAGCTTTCTTT.

The V gene is TRBV4-1, the J gene TRBJ2-4; D may be TRBD1 (5 bases). Per germline, CDR1 MGHRA and CDR2 YSYEKL. The CDR3 runs to 14 residues. Between the trimmed V and J ends, which lost 1 base and 2 bases, there was a span of 6 bases. CDR3 coding DNA: TGCGCCAGCAGCCAAGCAGGGACCAAAAACATTCAGTACTTC. This encodes CASSQAGTKNIQYF.

The chain carries TRBV28 and TRBJ1-4; D gene ambiguous. Germline CDR1 MDHEN, CDR2 SYDVKM. Trimming pared 2 bases from V and 8 bases from J, leaving 6 bases between. The CDR3 is 12 residues long. In DNA form, the CDR3 reads TGTGCCAGCAGTTTACGGGAGGAAAAACTGTTTTTT. This sequence encodes CASSLREEKLFF. The whole variable domain, filled in from reference TRBV28 and TRBJ1-4, reads DVKVTQSSRYLVKRTGEKVFLECVQDMDHENMFWYRQDPGLGLRLIYFSYDVKMKEKGDIPEGYSVSREKKERFSLILESASTNQTSMYLCASSLREEKLFFGSGTQLSVL.

This sequence joins TRBV6-5 and TRBJ2-5, with a tentative D call TRBD2 (6 bases). V was cut by 6 bases and J by 4 bases, with 15 bases left in between. CDR3 length equals 14 residues. Germline CDR1 MNHEY, CDR2 SVGAGI. The CDR3 loop reads CASSPRDFVETQYF. Written as DNA, the CDR3 is TGTGCCAGCAGCCCTCGGGACTTCGTAGAGACCCAGTACTTC.

The chain links TRBV7-2 to TRBJ2-7; no clear D. Germline CDR1 is SGHTA and CDR2 is FQGNSA. Trimming took 2 bases from V and 1 from J, leaving 12 bases between them. CDR3 size: 15 residues. CDR3 coding DNA: TGTGCCAGCAGCTTAAACCCTGGCCGTTCCTACGAGCAGTACTTC. This codes for CASSLNPGRSYEQYF.

This sequence joins TRBV6-5 and TRBJ2-1, with D uncertain. Trimming pared 0 bases from V and 3 bases from J, leaving 12 bases between. CDR3 size: 16 residues. CDR1 MNHEY and CDR2 SVGAGI come from the germline V gene. The CDR3 region is CASSYSSQSVYNEQFF. CDR3 nucleotides: TGTGCCAGCAGTTACTCGAGCCAGTCCGTCTACAATGAGCAGTTCTTC.